The T cell receptor (beta chain) described here comes from a study of post-analysis software for immune sequencing data. Study information: Relapsing-remitting, secondary progressive and progressive-relapsing multiple sclerosis were all included among the disease courses. Findings and caveats of the study: Among several TRBV segments more frequent in patients than controls were TRBV5-6, TRBV5-1 and TRBV20-1. Controls showed significantly higher normalized Chao1 diversity than did multiple sclerosis patients.

The germline V gene has CDR1 MNHEY and CDR2 SMNVEV (reference sequence). The CDR3 length is 13 residues. Unique molecular identifiers were built into the TCR beta cDNA libraries. cDNA molecules numbering roughly 0.5 million came from about 1 to 10 million T cells. Using its own MiXCR run on the PCR reads, TCRdb lists one record per CDR3 protein. Of 250,000 to 300,000 distinct CDR3 sequences listed, 36% are singletons. About this clonotype: Its specificity is unknown. A clone one base away is much larger, so this may be a read error.

This sequence originates from a girl under 18 with multiple sclerosis. Material for sequencing was blood. The chain couples TRBV27 to TRBJ1-2, with 9 bases aligning to TRBD1. The CDR3 region is CASSFTGGYGCTF. CDR3 bases: TGTGCCAGCAGTTTTACAGGGGGCTATGGCTGCACCTTC.